This TCR beta chain came from a study of blood T cell repertoires in COVID-19. At the level of the study: The origin of the acute and convalescent COVID-19 samples was the United States, Italy and Spain. Sources were T cells, B-cell-depleted T cells, or PBMCs; the material itself was cDNA or gDNA.

In the original workflow: Estimates of nucleated cell counts were drawn from the amplification of reference gene primers. Profiled with immunoSEQ multiplex PCR; TCRdb holds only in-frame clones, not every one. V and J calls and clone size are as listed in that table; D and trimming were resolved from the DNA. Of 200,000 to 300,000 clones listed, under 85% are singletons. The CDR3 contains 11 residues. Trimming removed 5 bases from V and 5 bases from J, with 7 bases in between. Germline CDR1 reads SGHRS; CDR2 reads YFSETQ. Specimen: peripheral blood. The chain uses TRBV5-1 and TRBJ2-5; D is ambiguous. The TCR originated in a human donor in a cohort sampled during active COVID-19. CDR3 coding DNA: TGCGCCAGCAGGGCGGCTGAGACCCAGTACTTC. It encodes CASRAAETQYF.